The source of this T cell receptor beta chain is a study of T cell clusters in autoimmune cytopenias (dated by TCRdb to between 2018 and 2021). In the study overall: Among healthy donor controls, the mean age was about 55 years, the median age was around 60 years, and about 55% of the roughly 45 were female. TRB sequencing reached a median depth of about 52,000 reads per sample and yielded a median of roughly 2,500 distinct TRB clonotypes per sample. Alongside healthy, CLL and autoimmune hepatitis controls, autoimmune cytopenia patients had their peripheral blood TRB and IGH repertoires sequenced at active disease and again during treatment follow-up. The study was designed to test whether a disease-specific immune repertoire signature usable as a blood-based biomarker is carried by autoimmune cytopenia patients. For primary cytopenia, about two dozen age-matched healthy donors were used as controls, and for secondary cytopenia, roughly 13 age-matched CLL patients were used as controls. Repertoires from autoimmune hepatitis patients were compared with those of about two dozen healthy donors matched for age and sex. What the authors observed across the whole study: The cluster-lack signature was not seen for secondary cytopenia versus CLL, apparently masked by the dominant lymphoma-associated repertoire. GLIPH suggested that primary autoimmune cytopenia patients lacked physiological T cell clusters: 45 to 60 clusters were exclusive to healthy donors versus some 16 exclusive to patients. Compared with active autoimmune hepatitis patients, healthy donors had almost three times as many exclusive TRB clusters, a finding consistent with an autoimmunity-wide signature. The T cell clusters were defined in silico only, and their functional role remained to be validated experimentally. The TRB repertoire shifts, including less even repertoires in secondary cytopenia and CLL, mostly reflected lymphoma bias and not autoimmunity.

Worth noting for this clonotype: It lacks a known antigen.

For each sample, TRB amplification used 200 to 300 ng of peripheral blood genomic DNA, equal to some 38,000 genome equivalents. The CDR1 and CDR2 encoded by the germline V gene (reference sequence) are MNHNY and SVGAGI. CDR3 length: 17 amino acids, cysteine to phenylalanine. No DNA is listed. TRB rearrangements were amplified by multiplex PCR following a touch-down protocol, with the TRB-A and TRB-B primer pools mixed in one tube. Illumina adapters and sample indices were added to the amplicons through two consecutive PCR reactions performed with Phusion HS II polymerase. The amplicons were gel-purified using the NucleoSpin Gel and PCR Clean-up kit, after which quantification was performed by Qubit and quality was checked on an Agilent 2100 Bioanalyzer. Sequencing of the libraries was done on an Illumina MiSeq with 600-cycle, single-indexed, paired-end runs. The authors processed their data as follows. TRB reads were aligned and assembled with MiXCR version 2.1.12 using the default MiXCR reference library. A clone was defined by each unique CDR3 nucleotide sequence, and the analysis included only productive sequences supported by at least two reads. Repertoire diversity was assessed by alpha-parameterized diversity profiles (alpha 0 to 5), including Shannon (alpha 1) and Simpson (alpha 2) indices, computed with an R script. Combinatorial TRB VJ usage was calculated with the tcR package and was compared between cohorts by principal component analysis performed with ade4. GLIPH clustering of TCRbeta CDR3s was carried out on cohort pairs matched by age and read depth, and cluster frequencies were compared by Wilcoxon test. One entry per CDR3 protein sequence results from the TCRdb reprocessing of the reads, with DNA left out. The V and J calls and clone size are TCRdb's, not the authors'. The sample table gives fewer than 7,500 distinct CDR3 sequences. The ten largest account for roughly 9.9% of the sample.

Separately, the same data were catalogued under a study of T cell repertoires in aging, cancer and after chemotherapy. That second publication adds: Donors spanned six age groups from 30 or younger to 70 or older, with at least three individuals per group. Healthy donor control TCR repertoires were recorded over several months to years and showed clear clonal overlap across re-sampling. The full dataset contained several million TCR reads. Significantly lower blood TCR diversity and higher clonality were observed in untreated patients with hematological or solid cancers than in age-matched healthy donors. Declining TCR diversity with age in healthy donors was mainly explained by loss of richness; in cancer patients, loss of evenness also contributed. An increase in median generation probability over the chemotherapy interval was observed in both cancer cohorts, suggesting that the repertoire was reconstituted through rebound thymic output. The authors noted that the repertoire data do not allow conclusions about immunological memory after chemotherapy. To examine immunoaging and T cell reconstitution after chemotherapy, the study profiled TCR beta repertoires in peripheral blood from healthy donors and cancer patients. Alongside under 100 healthy donors serving as a reference group, the cohort included approximately 210 cancer patients, of whom about 93 had hematological cancers and fewer than 130 had solid cancers. MiXCR versions 2.12 and 3.0.5 were used to process TRB sequences. Shannon diversity, evenness, clonality (one minus evenness), and alpha-parameterized diversity profiles from alpha 0 to 5 were included as repertoire metrics. The IGoR algorithm was used to calculate generation probabilities for clones in the paired samples taken before and after chemotherapy.

The chain is encoded by TRBV6-6 joined to TRBJ2-1; TCRdb's D call of TRBD1 is untestable without DNA. This receptor was obtained from a human donor in good health. The sequencing input was peripheral blood. CDR3 sequence: CASSYSREGRGDNEQFF.